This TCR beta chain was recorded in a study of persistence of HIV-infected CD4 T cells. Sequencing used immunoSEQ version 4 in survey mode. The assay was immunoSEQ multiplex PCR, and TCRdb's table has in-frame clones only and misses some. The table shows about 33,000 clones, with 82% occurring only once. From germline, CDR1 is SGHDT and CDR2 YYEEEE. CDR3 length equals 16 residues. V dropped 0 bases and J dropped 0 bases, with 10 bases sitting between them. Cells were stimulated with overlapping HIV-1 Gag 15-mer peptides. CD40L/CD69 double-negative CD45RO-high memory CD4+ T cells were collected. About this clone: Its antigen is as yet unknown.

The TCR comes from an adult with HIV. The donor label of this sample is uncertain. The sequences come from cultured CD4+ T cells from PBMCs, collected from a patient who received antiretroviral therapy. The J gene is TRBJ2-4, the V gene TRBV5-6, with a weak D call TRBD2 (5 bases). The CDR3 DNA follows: TGTGCCAGCAGCTTGGATGGAGGACTAGCCAAAAACATTCAGTACTTC. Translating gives CASSLDGGLAKNIQYF.